This T cell receptor beta chain derives from a study of blood T cell repertoires in COVID-19. Looking at the study overall: Samples of COVID-19 (acute and convalescent) were obtained from the United States, Italy and Spain. T cells, B-cell-depleted T cells, or PBMCs provided the cDNA or gDNA that served as material.

Original processing notes: The assay estimated nucleated cells by amplifying reference gene primers. Sequenced by immunoSEQ multiplex PCR; TCRdb stores in-frame clones only, minus some. The DNA gave D and trimming, while V, J and clone size come from that table. The table has approximately 250,000 clones, 86% seen once. The CDR3 is made up of 19 amino acids. The V gene's germline CDR1 is LGHNA and CDR2 YSLEER. After removal of 4 bases from V and 8 bases from J, the junction contained 23 bases not matched to a gene. This TCR derives from a man aged 25 to 40 who had recovered from COVID-19. The rearrangement links TRBV4-3 to TRBJ1-2; TRBD1 aligns across 9 bases. Sequenced input: peripheral blood. The CDR3 loop reads CASSPQLVRGTGRSGGYTF. In DNA, the CDR3 is TGCGCCAGCAGCCCCCAACTGGTCCGGGGGACAGGGAGGTCGGGCGGCTACACCTTC.